The source of this T cell receptor beta chain is a study of PD-1 blockade in classical Hodgkin lymphoma. Brentuximab vedotin exposure varied among the patients, all of whom had relapsed after autologous stem cell transplantation. Study-level findings and limits: With CD4+ cells, TCR diversity rose significantly by C4D1, but not with CD8+ cells.

Profiling relied on immunoSEQ multiplex PCR, and the TCRdb table lists in-frame clones only, not all of them. The sample carries about 46,000 clones, over 60% recorded once. As for this clone: Antigen: not known.

This CDR3 is built from 13 residues. The germline CDR1 and CDR2 sequences are SSHAT and FNYEAQ (reference sequence). Unmatched junction bases numbered 7, after V lost 5 bases and J lost 8 bases. The material sequenced was peripheral blood mononuclear cells (PBMCs), taken before the second cycle of nivolumab. The rearrangement joins TRBV7-7 to TRBJ1-1; TRBD1 agrees at 8 bases. The clonotype was recovered from a human donor with classical Hodgkin lymphoma. DNA of the CDR3: TGTGCCAGCAGCCCCGGACAGGGTTTGGAAGCTTTCTTT. This gives the protein CASSPGQGLEAFF.